This T cell receptor (beta chain) came from a study of response to subunit inactivated influenza vaccine. Overall study results and limits: Only a handful of new T cells, the authors suggested, are recruited with each seasonal influenza vaccination.

About this clonotype itself: Its antigen is unknown.

TCRdb reanalysed the RT-PCR reads using MiXCR and keeps one entry per CDR3 protein. The table has roughly 190,000 distinct CDR3 sequences, approximately 14% seen once. Germline lookup yields CDR1 SEHNR and CDR2 FQNEAQ (reference sequence). Trimming pared 2 bases from V and 4 bases from J, leaving 17 bases between. CDR3 length: 16 amino acids. The chain combines TRBV7-9 with TRBJ2-5; D unresolved. The clonotype comes from a man in his fifties or sixties who received an inactivated influenza vaccine. The source material was CD8+ T cells sorted from PBMCs, sampled 5 days after vaccination. Here the CDR3 DNA reads TGTGCCAGCAGCTTACTTAGCCCCAGCAAGGGAGAGACCCAGTACTTC. Its protein product is CASSLLSPSKGETQYF.